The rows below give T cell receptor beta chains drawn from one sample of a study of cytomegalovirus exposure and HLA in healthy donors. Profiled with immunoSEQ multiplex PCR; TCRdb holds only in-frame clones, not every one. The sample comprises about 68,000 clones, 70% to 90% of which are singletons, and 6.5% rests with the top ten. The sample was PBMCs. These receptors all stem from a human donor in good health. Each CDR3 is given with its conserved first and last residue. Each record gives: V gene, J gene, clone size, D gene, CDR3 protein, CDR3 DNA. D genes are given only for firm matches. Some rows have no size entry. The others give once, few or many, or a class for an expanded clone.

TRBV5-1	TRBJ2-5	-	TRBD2	CASSATSGGATETQYF	TGCGCCAGCAGCGCGACTAGCGGGGGGGCCACTGAGACCCAGTACTTC
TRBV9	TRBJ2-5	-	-	CASSVAVHKGETQYF	TGTGCCAGCAGCGTAGCGGTTCATAAGGGGGAGACCCAGTACTTC
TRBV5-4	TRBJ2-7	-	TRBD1	CASSPGQGAYEQYF	TGTGCCAGCAGCCCGGGACAGGGGGCCTACGAGCAGTACTTC
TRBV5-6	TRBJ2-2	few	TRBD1	CASSFTPGGTGELFF	TGTGCCAGCAGCTTCACCCCAGGGGGCACCGGGGAGCTGTTTTTT
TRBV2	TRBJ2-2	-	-	CASNRNGNTGELFF	TGTGCCAGCAATCGTAACGGGAACACCGGGGAGCTGTTTTTT
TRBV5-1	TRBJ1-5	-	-	CASSLSGEGNQPQHF	TGCGCCAGCAGCTTGTCAGGGGAAGGCAATCAGCCCCAGCATTTT
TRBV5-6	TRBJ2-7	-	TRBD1	CASSGTGGYEQYF	TGTGCCAGCAGCGGGACAGGGGGCTACGAGCAGTACTTC
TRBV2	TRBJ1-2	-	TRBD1	CASRASGGNYGYTF	TGTGCCAGCAGGGCTTCAGGGGGCAACTATGGCTACACCTTC
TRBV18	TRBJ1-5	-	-	CASSADKYQPQHF	TGTGCCAGCTCCGCGGACAAGTATCAGCCCCAGCATTTT
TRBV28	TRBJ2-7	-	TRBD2	CASSLTSGGIYEQYF	TGTGCCAGCAGTTTAACTAGCGGGGGGATCTACGAGCAGTACTTC
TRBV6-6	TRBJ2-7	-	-	CASNTQPSYEQYF	TGTGCCAGCAATACACAGCCCTCCTACGAGCAGTACTTC
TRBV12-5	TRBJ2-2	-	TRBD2	CASGLGSGGTGELFF	TGTGCTAGTGGTTTGGGTAGCGGGGGTACCGGGGAGCTGTTTTTT
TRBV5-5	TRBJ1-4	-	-	CASSIGQLKEKLFF	TGTGCCAGCAGCATTGGACAGCTTAAAGAAAAACTGTTTTTT
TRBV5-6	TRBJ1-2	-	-	CASSLNPGKPNYGYPF	TGTGCCAGCAGCTTAAATCCAGGGAAACCCAACTATGGCTACCCCTTC
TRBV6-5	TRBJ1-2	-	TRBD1	CASSYSAGGYGYPF	TGTGCCAGCAGTTACTCGGCAGGGGGCTATGGCTACCCCTTC
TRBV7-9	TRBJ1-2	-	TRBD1	CASSQRQGGYTF	TGTGCCAGCAGCCAGAGACAGGGTGGCTACACCTTC
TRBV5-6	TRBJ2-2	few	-	CASSSYGGASNTGELFF	TGTGCCAGCAGCTCCTATGGGGGGGCGTCGAACACCGGGGAGCTGTTTTTT
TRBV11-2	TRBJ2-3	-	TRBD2	CASSPRASGRGTDTQYF	TGTGCCAGCAGCCCAAGGGCTAGCGGGCGTGGCACAGATACGCAGTATTTT
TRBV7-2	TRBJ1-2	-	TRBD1	CASSPDRDINGYTF	TGTGCCAGCAGCCCCGACAGGGACATCAATGGCTACACCTTC
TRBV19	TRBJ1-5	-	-	CASSIRREDQPQHF	TGTGCCAGTAGTATTCGCAGGGAGGATCAGCCCCAGCATTTT
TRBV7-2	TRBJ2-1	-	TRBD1	CASSLDNRGNEQFF	TGTGCCAGCAGCTTAGACAACAGGGGAAATGAGCAGTTCTTC
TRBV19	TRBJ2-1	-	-	CASTQGGPDYNEQFF	TGTGCCAGTACCCAAGGGGGTCCCGACTACAATGAGCAGTTCTTC
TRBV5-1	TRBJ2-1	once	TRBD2	CASSTLPLTSGGANEQFF	TGCGCCAGCAGCACCCTCCCCCTGACTAGCGGGGGGGCTAATGAGCAGTTCTTC
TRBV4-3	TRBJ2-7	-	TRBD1	CASSHSDRTYEQYF	TGCGCCAGCAGCCACTCGGACAGGACCTACGAGCAGTACTTC
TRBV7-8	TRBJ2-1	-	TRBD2	CASSLGAGGQREQFF	TGTGCCAGCAGCTTAGGAGCGGGGGGGCAACGGGAGCAGTTCTTC
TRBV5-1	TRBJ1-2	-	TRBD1	CASSLAGTDYLYGYTF	TGCGCCAGCAGCTTGGCCGGGACAGATTACCTCTATGGCTACACCTTC
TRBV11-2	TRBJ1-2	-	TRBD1	CASSSLQGARGYTF	TGTGCCAGCAGCTCACTACAGGGGGCTAGAGGCTACACCTTC
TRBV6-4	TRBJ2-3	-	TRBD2	CASTPPGLARSTDTQYF	TGTGCCAGCACCCCACCGGGACTAGCGCGAAGCACAGATACGCAGTATTTT
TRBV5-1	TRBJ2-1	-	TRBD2	CASSFHGGNNEQFF	TGCGCCAGCAGCTTTCACGGGGGGAACAATGAGCAGTTCTTC
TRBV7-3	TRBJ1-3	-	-	CASSRDSSSGNTIYF	TGTGCCAGCAGCCGAGACTCGAGCTCTGGAAACACCATATATTTT
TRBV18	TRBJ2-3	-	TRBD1	CASSRAGQATDTQYF	TGTGCCAGCTCACGGGCAGGACAGGCGACAGATACGCAGTATTTT
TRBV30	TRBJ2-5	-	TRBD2	CACGRTSGVETQYF	TGTGCCTGCGGACGGACTAGCGGGGTCGAGACCCAGTACTTC
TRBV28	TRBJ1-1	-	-	CASRQKTAFF	TGTGCCAGCCGACAGAAAACAGCTTTCTTT
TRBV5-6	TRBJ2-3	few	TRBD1	CASSTPGQITDTQYF	TGTGCCAGCAGCACCCCGGGACAGATCACAGATACGCAGTATTTT
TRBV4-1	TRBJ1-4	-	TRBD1	CASSPSGTGNEKLFF	TGCGCCAGCAGCCCGTCCGGGACAGGGAATGAAAAACTGTTTTTT
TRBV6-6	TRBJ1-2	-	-	CATLAGGSHGYTF	TGTGCCACCTTAGCCGGGGGTAGCCATGGCTACACCTTC
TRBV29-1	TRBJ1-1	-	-	CSVGAGIDTEAFF	TGCAGCGTTGGGGCAGGGATCGACACTGAAGCTTTCTTT
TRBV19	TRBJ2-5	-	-	CASSISQGPQETQYF	TGTGCCAGTAGTATCTCACAGGGTCCGCAAGAGACCCAGTACTTC
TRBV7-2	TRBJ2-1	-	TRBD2	CASSLGGGGGVNEQFF	TGTGCCAGCAGCTTAGGAGGAGGCGGGGGGGTAAATGAGCAGTTCTTC
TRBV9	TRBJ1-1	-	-	CASSAGWGLPSNTEAFF	TGTGCCAGCAGCGCCGGATGGGGCCTACCTTCGAACACTGAAGCTTTCTTT
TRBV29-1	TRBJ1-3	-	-	CSAGWAGSGNTIYF	TGCAGCGCTGGATGGGCCGGCTCTGGAAACACCATATATTTT
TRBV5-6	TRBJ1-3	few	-	CASSLAQASSGNTIYF	TGTGCCAGCAGCTTGGCTCAGGCCTCCTCTGGAAACACCATATATTTT
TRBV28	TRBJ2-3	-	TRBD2	CASSPSRETDTQYF	TGTGCCAGCAGTCCCTCGCGGGAGACAGATACGCAGTATTTT
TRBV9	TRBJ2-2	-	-	CASSRRIGTGELFF	TGTGCCAGCAGCCGTAGAATCGGGACCGGGGAGCTGTTTTTT
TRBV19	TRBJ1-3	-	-	CASKQESRSGSGNTIYF	TGTGCCAGTAAGCAGGAGTCAAGGAGCGGCTCTGGAAACACCATATATTTT
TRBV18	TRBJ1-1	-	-	CASSPNLPRGTEAFF	TGTGCCAGCTCACCAAACCTCCCCAGGGGCACTGAAGCTTTCTTT
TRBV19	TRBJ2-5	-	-	CASSPGLFTRQETQYF	TGTGCCAGTAGTCCGGGACTTTTTACCAGACAAGAGACCCAGTACTTC